The next 20 T cell receptor beta chains were all read from a single sample in a study of blood T cell repertoires in COVID-19. Sequencing was performed with immunoSEQ multiplex PCR; in TCRdb, only in-frame clones are kept and a portion is missing. The sample contains some 150,000 clones, 86% of which appear only once. Sequencing was carried out using peripheral blood. The receptor source for this set is an older woman with acute or convalescent COVID-19.

J is TRBJ1-5 and V is TRBV2; D unclear. The CDR3 contains 13 residues. Germline V gene sequence: CDR1 SNHLY, CDR2 FYNNEI. V lost 6 bases to trimming and J lost 4 bases, with 10 bases between them. CDR3 in amino acids: CASRVQQNQPQHF. CDR3 nucleotides: TGTGCCAGCAGAGTACAACAGAATCAGCCCCAGCATTTT.

The gene calls are TRBV9 and TRBJ2-2; D possibly corresponds to TRBD1 (5 bases). The CDR3 is 15 residues long. V lost 0 bases, J lost 7 bases, and 13 bases lay in between. CDR1 is SGDLS, CDR2 YYNGEE, per germline. As DNA, the CDR3 is TGTGCCAGCAGCGTAGCTTGGCAGGGAATCGGGGAGCTGTTTTTT. Its translation: CASSVAWQGIGELFF.

J is TRBJ2-1 and V is TRBV11-2, with TRBD1 matching over 12 bases. Germline CDR1 and CDR2: SGHAT and FQNNGV. The CDR3 is 15 amino acids. J lost 9 bases, V lost 5 bases, and 8 bases had no gene match. Here the CDR3 reads CASSPRDRGRGEQFF. The CDR3 bases are TGTGCCAGCAGCCCCCGGGACAGGGGGCGCGGTGAGCAGTTCTTC. Full variable domain (rest looked up from reference TRBV11-2 and TRBJ2-1): EAGVAQSPRYKIIEKRQSVAFWCNPISGHATLYWYQQILGQGPKLLIQFQNNGVVDDSQLPKDRFSAERLKGVDSTLKIQPAKLEDSAVYLCASSPRDRGRGEQFFGPGTRLTVL.

The rearrangement uses TRBV7-8 and TRBJ2-7; 10 bases align to TRBD2. Trimming removed 5 bases from V and 7 bases from J; junction bases left unmatched: 14. The CDR3 is 16 residues long. Germline-derived CDR1 and CDR2 are SGHVS and FQNEAQ. The CDR3 sequence: CASSRSLASGGEEQYF. The CDR3 DNA follows: TGTGCCAGCAGCCGCTCTTTGGCAAGCGGGGGGGAAGAGCAGTACTTC.

The V and J genes are TRBV5-6 and TRBJ2-7; 10 bases align to TRBD2. Losses at the gene ends were 4 bases for V and 3 bases for J; bases not matched to a gene: 16. This CDR3 contains 18 residues. Germline CDR1 is SGHDT and CDR2 is YYEEEE. CDR3 sequence: CASSPMGHSGGKDYEQYF. In DNA form, the CDR3 reads TGTGCCAGCAGCCCCATGGGTCATAGCGGGGGGAAAGACTACGAGCAGTACTTC. The variable domain in full, with the rest retrieved from reference TRBV5-6 and TRBJ2-7, is DAGVTQSPTHLIKTRGQQVTLRCSPKSGHDTVSWYQQALGQGPQFIFQYYEEEERQRGNFPDRFSGHQFPNYSSELNVNALLLGDSALYLCASSPMGHSGGKDYEQYFGPGTRLTVT.

V is TRBV11-3 and J is TRBJ2-1, with 7 nucleotides matching TRBD1. Losses at the gene ends were 2 bases for V and 2 bases for J; bases not matched to a gene: 6. The CDR3 totals 16 residues. The V gene's germline CDR1 is SGHNT and CDR2 YENEEA. CDR3 sequence reads: CASSLRSGTAYNEQFF. The CDR3 nucleotides read TGTGCCAGCAGCTTAAGGTCCGGGACAGCCTACAATGAGCAGTTCTTC. The full variable domain, completed using reference TRBV11-3 and TRBJ2-1, is EAGVVQSPRYKIIEKKQPVAFWCNPISGHNTLYWYLQNLGQGPELLIRYENEEAVDDSQLPKDRFSAERLKGVDSTLKIQPAELGDSAVYLCASSLRSGTAYNEQFFGPGTRLTVL.

For this clone: A junction boundary mismatches the germline segment, possibly from a read error. The sample holds other DNA sequences that translate to the same CDR3. V usage is TRBV15 and J usage is TRBJ2-7, with D unclear. The CDR3 sequence is 13 residues long. Germline CDR1 is LNHNV and CDR2 is YYDKDF (reference sequence). Written as DNA, the CDR3 is TGTGCCACCAGCAGAGGCTATTCCTACGAACAGTACTTC. Residues: CATSRGYSYEQYF.

This sequence joins TRBV28 and TRBJ1-5, with a tentative D call TRBD1 (5 bases). The CDR3 is made up of 15 amino acids. V shed 2 bases and J shed 4 bases, with 12 bases lying between them. Germline CDR1 MDHEN, CDR2 SYDVKM. CDR3 loop: CASSLIQGTNQPQHF. In DNA, the CDR3 is TGTGCCAGCAGTTTAATCCAGGGAACGAATCAGCCCCAGCATTTT.

The genes are TRBV2 and TRBJ1-3, with TRBD1 as a possible D gene (6 bases). Looked up from germline, CDR1 is SNHLY and CDR2 is FYNNEI. Between the trimmed V and J ends, which lost 7 bases and 0 bases, there was a span of 10 bases. The CDR3 totals 14 residues. CDR3 in amino acids: CASKEQGSGNTIYF. The CDR3 DNA follows: TGTGCCAGCAAAGAACAGGGCTCTGGAAACACCATATATTTT. The full variable domain, in which reference TRBV2 and TRBJ1-3 provide the parts outside the CDR3, is EPEVTQTPSHQVTQMGQEVILRCVPISNHLYFYWYRQILGQKVEFLVSFYNNEISEKSEIFDDQFSVERPDGSNFTLKIRSTKLEDSAMYFCASKEQGSGNTIYFGEGSWLTVV.

The chain links TRBV12-5 to TRBJ2-1, with 7 bases fitting TRBD1. J lost 6 bases, V lost 5 bases, and 7 bases had no gene match. This CDR3 spans 14 amino acids. Looked up from germline, CDR1 is LGHNT and CDR2 is FRNRAP. CDR3 nucleotide sequence: TGTGCTAGTGGTCTCTTGACAGGGCGCAATGAGCAGTTCTTC. The encoded protein is CASGLLTGRNEQFF.

The chain joins TRBV11-2 to TRBJ2-1, with 12 bases aligning to TRBD2. Germline V gene data show CDR1 as SGHAT and CDR2 as FQNNGV. The CDR3 length is 15 residues. J lost 8 bases, V lost 1 base, and 3 bases had no gene match. The CDR3 sequence is CASSLGTSGADEQFF. Written as DNA, the CDR3 is TGTGCCAGCAGCTTAGGGACTAGCGGGGCTGATGAGCAGTTCTTC.

The chain links TRBV10-3 to TRBJ1-1, with D perhaps TRBD1 (5 bases). The length of the CDR3 is 13 residues. Trimming left V 3 bases short and J 1 base short, with 6 bases between. The germline CDR1 and CDR2 sequences are ENHRY and SYGVKD. The CDR3 loop reads CAISDRENTEAFF. The CDR3 DNA is TGTGCCATCAGTGACAGGGAGAACACTGAAGCTTTCTTT.

This rearrangement joins TRBV6-6 to TRBJ1-1; D unresolved. CDR3 length: 13 residues. Trimming pared 6 bases from V and 1 base from J, leaving 9 bases between. Per germline, CDR1 MNHNY and CDR2 SVGAGI (reference sequence). The CDR3 DNA follows: TGTGCCAGCAGCCAACAAAAGAACACTGAAGCTTTCTTT. Its translation is CASSQQKNTEAFF.

This chain joins TRBV3-1 (or the pseudogene TRBV3-2) and TRBJ2-1, with D perhaps matching TRBD1 (5 bases). The CDR3 has 15 residues. V was trimmed by 3 bases and J by 5 bases, leaving 14 bases between them. CDR1 is LGHDT and CDR2 is YNNKEL in the germline V gene (reference sequence). CDR3 DNA sequence: TGTGCCAGCAGCCAGGGGCTTCCCACTGACAATGAGCAGTTCTTC. Amino acids: CASSQGLPTDNEQFF.

Points on this clone: Other DNA sequences within the sample encode an identical CDR3. The chain uses TRBV5-5 and TRBJ2-3, with a weak D call TRBD2 (5 bases). Germline V gives CDR1 SGHKS, CDR2 YYEKEE (reference sequence). CDR3 length: 16 amino acids. The ends were cut back, 0 bases at V and 0 bases at J, with 11 bases in the middle. The CDR3 spells CASSLGGSTSTDTQYF. CDR3 nucleotide sequence: TGTGCCAGCAGCTTGGGCGGGTCGACTAGCACAGATACGCAGTATTTT. Based on the CDR3 plus reference TRBV5-5 and TRBJ2-3, the full variable domain is DAGVTQSPTHLIKTRGQQVTLRCSPISGHKSVSWYQQVLGQGPQFIFQYYEKEERGRGNFPDRFSARQFPNYSSELNVNALLLGDSALYLCASSLGGSTSTDTQYFGPGTRLTVL.

The chain is built from TRBV7-6 and TRBJ2-4, with 9 bases matching TRBD1. The CDR3 totals 15 residues. The germline gives CDR1 SGHVS, CDR2 FNYEAQ. V lost 5 bases and J lost 7; bases outside the gene matches: 9. The CDR3: CASSPPGTGFNIQYF. CDR3 nucleotide sequence: TGTGCCAGCAGCCCGCCCGGGACAGGGTTCAACATTCAGTACTTC.

The chain couples TRBV4-3 to TRBJ2-3, with TRBD2 as a possible D gene (5 bases). The CDR3 has 14 amino acids. Germline-derived CDR1 and CDR2 are LGHNA and YSLEER. Trimming cost V 1 base and J 4 bases, with 9 bases left between them. CDR3 sequence: CASSQVGRADTQYF. The CDR3 bases are TGCGCCAGCAGCCAAGTGGGGAGAGCAGATACGCAGTATTTT.

In this sample, this clone turned up a few times. The chain couples TRBV27 to TRBJ2-4; possible D gene TRBD1, 6 bases. Germline CDR1 reads MNHEY; CDR2 reads SMNVEV (reference sequence). This CDR3 region has 14 residues. V gave up 6 bases and J gave up 3 bases, with 12 bases separating them. For the CDR3, the DNA is TGTGCCAGCAGCCCGGACAGCTTCAAAAACATTCAGTACTTC. Translation gives CASSPDSFKNIQYF.

The V gene is TRBV23-1, the J gene TRBJ1-6; D gene uncertain. TRBV23-1 is known as an ORF, though its function is uncertain. The CDR3 runs to 12 residues. The V end lost 6 bases, the J end lost 13 bases, and 13 bases lay between the germline ends. The CDR3 bases are TGCGCCAGCAGGGACTTCAAAGACCCCCTCCACTTT. Protein product: CASRDFKDPLHF.

As regards this clone: Additional DNA sequences in this sample encode the identical CDR3. CDR3: CASSLGGGYGYTF. In DNA, the CDR3 is TGTGCCAGCAGCTTAGGAGGGGGCTATGGCTACACCTTC. V and J are TRBV7-9 and TRBJ1-2; tentative D call: TRBD1 (6 bases). Per germline, CDR1 SEHNR and CDR2 FQNEAQ (reference sequence). This CDR3 region has 13 residues. Trimming pared 1 base from V and 4 bases from J, leaving 7 bases between.